The 12 T cell receptor beta chains below were found in one sample sequenced in a study of CD8+ T cells in alopecia areata (dated by TCRdb to about 2018). The time point label of this sample denotes: around 4 weeks on oral tofacitinib. The meaning of the sample's treatment or condition label: oral pan-JAK inhibitor, 5-10 mg twice daily. The library relied on the immunoSEQ multiplex PCR assay. To provide template for TCR sequencing, every sample had RNA extracted and reverse transcribed into cDNA. TCRdb carries this immuneACCESS record with in-frame sequences only. Its versions omit some clonotypes, under half of them owing to an unresolved V gene in the studies checked, with the rest unexplained. The sample table lists some 98,000 clones, about 64% of them with a count of one. Around a sixth of the sample lies in the top ten. This sample comprised CD8+ T cells sorted from blood, obtained at week 4, from a patient treated with tofacitinib. These TCRs come from a human donor with alopecia areata.

The chain is built from TRBV5-1 and TRBJ1-1; TRBD1 is a possible D gene (5 bases). Between the trimmed V and J ends, which lost 0 bases and 7 bases, there was a span of 13 bases. Per germline, CDR1 SGHRS and CDR2 YFSETQ. The CDR3 spans 14 residues. CDR3 protein: CASSLEGYPGEAFF. The CDR3, as DNA: TGCGCCAGCAGCTTGGAGGGGTATCCGGGTGAAGCTTTCTTT.

The chain joins TRBV29-1 to TRBJ2-1, with D unclear. Between the trimmed V and J ends, which lost 1 base and 0 bases, there was a span of 10 bases. CDR1 SQVTM and CDR2 ANQGSEA come from the germline V gene. The CDR3 sequence is 15 residues long. Written as DNA, the CDR3 is TGCAGCGTTGAAGGTATGGCTGCCTCCTACAATGAGCAGTTCTTC. This encodes CSVEGMAASYNEQFF.

This clone was seen once. This sample also contains other DNA sequences that code for the same CDR3. V and J are TRBV27 and TRBJ2-7; D might be TRBD1 or TRBD2, each matching 5 bases. Germline-derived CDR1 and CDR2 are MNHEY and SMNVEV (reference sequence). The CDR3 is 13 residues long. V dropped 6 bases and J dropped 1 base, with 10 bases sitting between them. In DNA, the CDR3 is TGTGCCAGCAGCGAGGGGCTGTCCTACGAGCAGTACTTC. It is translated as CASSEGLSYEQYF.

This chain joins TRBV2 and TRBJ1-2; D is undetermined. V was trimmed by 4 bases and J by 2 bases, leaving 8 bases between them. In germline, CDR1 is SNHLY, CDR2 FYNNEI. The length of the CDR3 is 13 residues. The chain's CDR3 is CASSGGVNYGYTF. CDR3 bases: TGTGCCAGCAGTGGTGGGGTGAACTATGGCTACACCTTC. The variable domain in full, completed from reference TRBV2 and TRBJ1-2, reads EPEVTQTPSHQVTQMGQEVILRCVPISNHLYFYWYRQILGQKVEFLVSFYNNEISEKSEIFDDQFSVERPDGSNFTLKIRSTKLEDSAMYFCASSGGVNYGYTFGSGTRLTVV.

This clone was seen more than once but under ten times. The chain couples TRBV4-3 to TRBJ2-7, with D possibly being TRBD2 (5 bases). Per the germline V gene, CDR1 is LGHNA and CDR2 is YSLEER. There are 15 residues in the CDR3. The germline V and J ends were trimmed by 1 base and 6 bases, with 16 bases remaining between them. The CDR3 is CASSQGRLERVEQYF. Here the CDR3 DNA reads TGCGCCAGCAGCCAAGGGAGGCTAGAACGGGTCGAGCAGTACTTC.

The chain uses TRBV4-3 and TRBJ2-7; TRBD1 matches 9 bases. J was trimmed by 2 bases and V by 2 bases; bases with no gene match: 4. Germline-derived CDR1 and CDR2 are LGHNA and YSLEER. This CDR3 contains 15 residues. The CDR3 is CASSQFRTGAYEQYF. In DNA, the CDR3 is TGCGCCAGCAGCCAATTTAGGACAGGGGCCTACGAGCAGTACTTC.

As for this clone: A read error may account for a junction end that differs from germline. The chain recombines TRBV7-3 with TRBJ2-5; D unresolved. The CDR3 is made up of 12 amino acids. Germline CDR1 is SGHTA and CDR2 is FQGTGA. CDR3 protein: CARPQLGETQYF. The CDR3 coding sequence is TGCGCGCGGCCCCAGCTAGGAGAGACCCAGTACTTC.

This clone was seen at least ten times. The chain recombines TRBV5-6 with TRBJ2-3; no firm D call. Looked up from germline, CDR1 is SGHDT and CDR2 is YYEEEE. This CDR3 contains 15 residues. V lost 0 bases and J 4 bases, leaving 12 bases between the germline ends. CDR3 coding DNA: TGTGCCAGCAGCTTGGACTACACCTCAGCAGATACGCAGTATTTT. Translating it yields CASSLDYTSADTQYF.

The chain is built from TRBV6-5 and TRBJ1-1, with D hard to call. The CDR3 spans 12 residues. The germline V and J ends were trimmed by 2 bases and 8 bases, with 9 bases remaining between them. Germline CDR1 reads MNHEY; CDR2 reads SVGAGI. The CDR3 DNA follows: TGTGCCAGCAGTTACCCGGGGAGGGAAGCTTTCTTT. It codes for CASSYPGREAFF.

V gene TRBV4-1 combines with J gene TRBJ2-1; D not certain. The germline gives CDR1 MGHRA, CDR2 YSYEKL. The CDR3 is 13 residues long. The germline V and J ends were trimmed by 4 bases and 4 bases, with 8 bases remaining between them. The CDR3 loop reads CASSPPLYNEQFF. CDR3 nucleotides: TGCGCCAGCAGCCCACCCCTTTACAATGAGCAGTTCTTC.

The gene calls are TRBV30 and TRBJ1-5; 7 bases match TRBD1. V lost 0 bases to trimming and J lost 6 bases; unmatched junction nucleotides: 2. The CDR3 length is 13 residues. The germline V gene has CDR1 GTSNPN and CDR2 SVGIG (reference sequence). The CDR3 here is CAWSVAGGQPQHF. The DNA of the CDR3 is TGTGCCTGGAGTGTAGCAGGGGGTCAGCCCCAGCATTTT.

The CDR3 DNA sequence: TGCGCCAGCAGCCATGCAGGGGGGGGCCCCTACGAGCAGTACTTC. It encodes CASSHAGGGPYEQYF. V is TRBV4-3 and J is TRBJ2-7; D possibly uses TRBD1 or TRBD2 (7 bases each). Germline loops: CDR1 LGHNA, CDR2 YSLEER. The V and J ends lost 3 bases and 2 bases respectively, with 14 bases between them. CDR3 length equals 15 residues.